The sequence of this T cell receptor (beta chain) was determined in a study of T cells expressing NK-cell markers. This CDR3 has 13 amino acids. The V gene's germline CDR1 is LNHDA and CDR2 SQIVND (reference sequence). TCRdb processed the 5' RACE reads again and assigns one entry to each CDR3 protein, with no DNA. There are about 410,000 distinct CDR3 sequences in the sample, with around 11% held by the top ten. The source of this sequence is a woman in her forties or fifties in good health. Sample: blood T cells: a sorted CD56 or NKG2C T cell subset, CD4+ or CD8+ T cells, or bulk PBMC T cells (not recorded which). The chain couples TRBV19 to TRBJ2-1; no DNA is available, so the TRBD2 call from TCRdb remains unchecked. This CDR3 is CASTASGRNEQFF.